This entry features one T cell receptor (beta chain) sequence. The antigen this receptor binds is unknown. The sample holds no much larger clone one base away, and base qualities are not on file. The library was made by the immunoSEQ multiplex PCR assay. The multiplex PCR relied on a mix of 60 forward primers for TCR Vbeta segments and 13 reverse primers for TCR Jbeta segments. Amplification of the CDR3 region of rearranged TCR beta genes was performed with a multiplex PCR assay on genomic DNA. The Illumina HiSeq System was used to sequence the amplified TCR beta libraries as 87-base-pair reads. For the original study's pipeline: Across the roughly 700 repertoires, a later analysis counted tens of millions of unique TCR beta chains, around 11 million of which were shared by at least two donors. Raw reads were error-corrected and collapsed into unique sequences with a nearest-neighbor algorithm that merged closely related sequences to remove PCR and sequencing errors. CDR3 sequences were aligned to IMGT reference sequences to assign V, D and J gene segments. For a sequence to be retained, a match of at least six nucleotides was required to both a V gene segment and a J gene segment. A rearrangement was called productive if the CDR3 had no stop codons and remained in frame with V and J, and every other rearrangement was called non-productive. Following IMGT convention, CDR3 was defined as the stretch from the second conserved V-encoded cysteine to the conserved J-encoded phenylalanine. In an earlier analysis of 500 to 650 of the donors, sequences lacking an unambiguous match to a single V gene segment were excluded. In an earlier analysis of some 590 of the donors, V segments were called functional above 56.7% productive rearrangements and were called segregating when the between-donor standard deviation exceeded 5%. A statistical classification framework was built to diagnose cytomegalovirus status from the catalog of TCR beta chain sequences. In a later analysis, V and J genes were assigned by comparing TCR nucleotide sequences against IMGT/GENE-DB human TR gene sequences. The TCRdist pipeline was used in a later analysis to assign CDR3 sequences and most-parsimonious VDJ recombination scenarios. A later analysis defined each TCR beta chain by its CDR3 amino acid sequence plus V-gene family, and excluded reads lacking a unique V-gene family. To address suspected cross-contamination and a sequencing artifact, a later analysis removed 450 to 700 highly shared, low-generation-probability nucleotide sequences. For each public chain, a later analysis derived a clonal expansion index from normalized ranks of inferred template counts within each repertoire. A later analysis computed generation probabilities with a VDJ recombination model fitted to out-of-frame rearrangements, and checked the results against IGoR. Hypergeometric tests were used in a later analysis to score TCR-TCR, TCR-HLA and TCR-CMV co-occurrence, with a repertoire-size bias correction applied to the TCR pairs. A later analysis estimated false discovery rates by permuting HLA or CMV assignments 20 times. In a later analysis, co-occurring TCRs were grouped with DBSCAN, and TCRdist sequence similarity was added when clustering was performed within HLA-allele-positive subsets. For co-occurrence clustering, repertoires with fewer than 30,000 or more than 120,000 public chains were excluded, along with about five repertoires with anomalous nucleotide sharing. In TCRdb, the immuneACCESS table is reduced to in-frame sequences with V and J assigned. These tables do not hold every clone; where another copy was compared, an unresolved V gene accounts for under half, and the others remain unexplained. V and J calls and clone size come straight from that table; D and trimming were deduced from the DNA. This sample comprises 110,000 or so clones, about 77% of them detected only once. The ten biggest clones cover less than 5.5% of the sample.

CDR1 and CDR2 are drawn from the germline V gene (reference sequence): MNHEY, SMNVEV. V lost 2 bases and J lost 4 bases; the stretch between them is 11 bases long. The CDR3 measures 14 amino acids from cysteine to phenylalanine. Only the CDR3 region is kept as DNA, spanning 42 bases read in frame from base 1. The cohort was made up of roughly 670 healthy bone marrow donors. At the time of sampling, all cohort members were nominally healthy, though unrecorded immune exposures were likely present. The donor was CMV seropositive and was included in the group of 250 to 300 seropositive cohort members. Each donor provided a peripheral blood sample, and peripheral blood mononuclear cells were used for TCR beta sequencing. The Qiagen DNeasy Blood Extraction Kit was used to extract genomic DNA from the blood cell samples. The data derive from a study of cytomegalovirus exposure and HLA in healthy donors (dated by TCRdb to 2016 to 2017). The study in broad terms: An earlier analysis of 587 of the donors reported 276 Gb of sequence data and around 110 million unique TCR beta sequences from 150 million to 200 million T cells. Roughly 5 DR-DQ haplotypes were treated as single units for association and clustering because of strong linkage in the cohort. Approximately 300 gigabases of sequencing data and approximately 80 million unique TCR sequences were included in an early release covering under 650 HLA-typed donors. Every discovery cohort repertoire had been produced on one sequencing platform. The study profiled the T cell repertoires of hundreds of subjects by immunosequencing and related them to cytomegalovirus serostatus. A later genetic analysis used genome-wide SNP genotypes for about three fifths of the 666 donors, treating that subset as a discovery cohort. Besides the first cohort of roughly 660 subjects, a separate validation cohort made up of 120 different subjects was used. HLA typing included class I and class II loci at four-digit resolution. Among some 410 genotyped donors of the cohort, an average of approximately 240,000 unique TCR beta nucleotide sequences was sequenced per donor, of which 15% to 20% were non-productive. Among the roughly 390 genotyped donors, 81% belonged to the genetic ancestry cluster associated with self-reported Caucasian donors. The aim of the study was to test whether cataloging public T cell receptors could identify signatures of past pathogen exposure. In an earlier analysis of several hundred of the donors, high-throughput TCR beta sequencing was used to judge whether each TCR beta V gene segment behaved as functional or pseudogenic. A later analysis re-analyzed previously published TCR beta repertoires from 550 to 700 donors and added high-resolution HLA genotyping to study TCR occurrence patterns. The study combined high-throughput TCR immunosequencing, statistical association of individual TCRs with disease status, and machine learning to predict cytomegalovirus infection status. The number of typed donors differed by locus: about 620-640 for A, B, C, DRB1 and DQB1; 500 to 550 for DQA1; 606 for DPA1; and some 430 for DPB1. The later analysis used no new phenotypic data to find candidate immune exposures, relying instead on TCR beta sequences and their occurrence across donors. Donor age, sex, ethnicity and CMV serostatus were compiled together with the repertoire data. Beyond this particular receptor, the publication reports: Specific HLA alleles were associated with 16,951 TCR beta sequences at a false discovery rate of 0.05 in a later analysis. Presence/absence analyses assumed roughly uniform sequencing depth across donors, an assumption that may not hold. Because HLA typing was missing for some donors at each locus, association tests included only the typed subset. In the study, around 150 TCR beta chains were listed as associated with cytomegalovirus. A further reported finding was that TCR beta sequences accurately predicted the HLA-A and HLA-B alleles for most subjects in the first cohort. The authors suggested that the approach could potentially be extended to other disease states and immunological phenotypes. A later analysis found that TCR association rates varied across HLA loci, with DRB1 alleles showing the most associated TCRs and HLA-C alleles the fewest. The classifier was reported to diagnose cytomegalovirus status with high specificity and sensitivity in both the original and validation cohorts. A later genetic analysis associated a missense DCLRE1C variant with V-gene and J-gene trimming of TCR beta chains, and an independent cohort replicated the association. In a later analysis, several top co-occurrence clusters were reported to appear linked to parvovirus B19, influenza, CMV and Epstein-Barr virus. Compared with the roughly 700-donor mean, donors in an Asian-associated ancestry cluster had fewer N-insertions in productive TCRs, according to a later genetic analysis. The sequencing pipeline was judged likely to have produced a cluster of highly shared sequence variants as a technical artifact. An earlier analysis of approximately 600 of the donors showed that most TCR beta V segments appeared in productive rearrangements either about 87% or about 30% of the time, which broadly matched IMGT annotations. Most CMV-associated TCR beta chains appeared to be HLA-restricted in a later analysis, and the HLA associations seemed to be driven largely by CMV exposure. The only immune exposure information available for the cohort was CMV serostatus. Most TCR sequences were seen in very few donors, while some public TCRs were found in many individuals. The 87-base-pair reads could not distinguish some IMGT-functional V segments, including TRBV6-2 and TRBV6-3, so those segments were excluded. In vitro tests confirmed that three of the cytomegalovirus-associated TCR beta chains recognize cytomegalovirus antigens. When HLA alleles, especially DR and DQ, strongly co-occurred, attributing TCR associations to individual alleles was difficult. Linkage disequilibrium might explain the correlated functional status among segregating V segments, but an unknown experimental factor could not be ruled out. Over 15 rarely observed V segments, including chromosome 9 orphons, were excluded from the earlier analysis of almost 600 of the donors because counts were too low. The cohort was sequenced for TCR beta chains only, and without alpha or paired-chain data the features that could be detected were limited. Compared with equally common non-associated chains, HLA-associated TCR beta chains in a later analysis were more clonally expanded and had lower generation probabilities.

Sequences were obtained from PBMCs. The TCR comes from a woman aged 30 to 39 in good health and CMV-seropositive. The receptor chain draws on TRBV27 and TRBJ1-1; the D gene is unclear. CDR3 sequence: CASSLTNPGTEAFF. The sequenced DNA is TGTGCCAGCAGTTTAACCAACCCGGGCACTGAAGCTTTCTTT.